This passage covers 9 T cell receptor beta chains from one sample sequenced in a study of glioma-infiltrating T cells. Amplification of TCR alpha and beta CDR3 regions from RNA used iRepertoire nested multiplex PCR. TCRdb fed the multiplex PCR reads into MiXCR, producing one record per CDR3 protein. The sample lists approximately 93,000 distinct CDR3 sequences; approximately 39% were seen once. The sequencing sample was made of glioma tissue, nonneoplastic brain tissue, or PBMCs (not recorded which). These receptors were collected from a human donor with low-grade glioma or glioblastoma, undergoing nonglioma brain surgery, or in good health (not recorded which).

The V gene is TRBV27, the J gene TRBJ2-7, with D tentatively TRBD1 or TRBD2 (5 bases each). The CDR3 consists of 14 residues. The germline gives CDR1 MNHEY, CDR2 SMNVEV (reference sequence). The V gene lost 6 bases and the J gene lost 3 bases, with 15 bases spanning the gap. CDR3: CASSLGQGRYEQYF. In DNA form, the CDR3 reads TGTGCCAGCAGCCTCGGGCAGGGACGCTACGAGCAGTACTTC.

Note on this clonotype: A much larger clone lies a single base off, so this may be a read error. The rearrangement links TRBV2 to TRBJ2-7; D is unresolved. The CDR3 consists of 14 residues. CDR1 is SNHLY, CDR2 FYNNEI, per germline. The CDR3 sequence is CASSESWKSYEQHF. The CDR3 DNA reads as TGTGCCAGCAGTGAATCCTGGAAGTCCTACGAGCAGCACTTC.

Many counts were recorded for this clonotype. The chain is built from TRBV28 and TRBJ1-1; tentatively, D is TRBD1 (5 bases). CDR1 and CDR2 (germline): MDHEN, SYDVKM. Trimming shortened V by 6 bases and J by 2 bases, and 19 bases separated the two germline ends. The CDR3 covers 16 residues. Here the CDR3 reads CASRVLGLRGNTEAFF. Here the CDR3 DNA reads TGTGCCAGCAGAGTTTTGGGCCTAAGGGGAAACACTGAAGCTTTCTTT.

There are many counts of this clonotype. The chain has TRBV19 and TRBJ1-1; D unresolved. From germline, CDR1 is LNHDA and CDR2 SQIVND (reference sequence). The CDR3 is 14 amino acids. V shed 3 bases and J shed 0 bases, with 8 bases lying between them. The CDR3 loop reads CASSIKGLNTEAFF. CDR3 nucleotides: TGTGCCAGTAGTATTAAGGGTTTGAACACTGAAGCTTTCTTT. Using reference TRBV19 and TRBJ1-1 for the parts outside the CDR3, the full variable domain is DGGITQSPKYLFRKEGQNVTLSCEQNLNHDAMYWYRQDPGQGLRLIYYSQIVNDFQKGDIAEGYSVSREKKESFPLTVTSAQKNPTAFYLCASSIKGLNTEAFFGQGTRLTVV.

This clonotype has a count of ten or more. V and J are TRBV7-2 and TRBJ2-1, with 12 nucleotides matching TRBD1. The V and J ends lost 6 bases and 8 bases, in that order; junction bases with no gene match: 5. Germline loops: CDR1 SGHTA, CDR2 FQGNSA. CDR3 length: 14 residues. The CDR3 region is CASRGTGGPDEQFF. Written as DNA, the CDR3 is TGTGCCAGCAGGGGGACAGGGGGCCCGGATGAGCAGTTCTTC.

This chain joins TRBV11-2 and TRBJ2-5; 7 bases map to TRBD2. The CDR3 has 14 residues. With 3 bases clipped from V and 4 bases from J, the junction kept 5 bases outside the gene matches. Germline V gene lookup returns CDR1 SGHAT and CDR2 FQNNGV. CDR3 loop: CASSLTGTTETQYF. CDR3 DNA sequence: TGTGCCAGCAGCTTGACCGGGACTACAGAGACCCAGTACTTC.

Worth noting for this clonotype: The junction does not match germline at one end; this may be a read error. The rearrangement links TRBV4-1 to TRBJ2-1; the D is unclear. From germline, CDR1 is MGHRA and CDR2 YSYEKL. The CDR3 totals 13 residues. The CDR3 region has the DNA TGCGCCAGCAGCCAAGAGTTGGTCAATGAGCAGTCCTTC. Protein sequence: CASSQELVNEQSF.

This clonotype was detected once. CDR3 sequence (DNA): TGCAGTGCTAGGACAGAGACCCAGTACTTC. This gives the protein CSARTETQYF. The V and J genes are TRBV20-1 and TRBJ2-5; D unresolved. Germline lookup yields CDR1 DFQATT and CDR2 SNEGSKA (reference sequence). V lost 3 bases and J lost 4, with 3 bases in between. CDR3 length: 10 residues.

The sample holds one count of this clonotype. A much larger clone is a single base away; this may be a read error. J is TRBJ1-1 and V is TRBV29-1, with 7 bases matching TRBD1. Trimming removed 5 bases from V and 5 bases from J; junction bases left unmatched: 11. The CDR3 has 14 amino acids. Germline lookup yields CDR1 SQVTM and CDR2 ANQGSEA. The DNA for the CDR3 is TGCAGCGTTCCTAAGGAGACAGGGAATACTGAAGCTTTCTTT. Translated, it gives CSVPKETGNTEAFF.